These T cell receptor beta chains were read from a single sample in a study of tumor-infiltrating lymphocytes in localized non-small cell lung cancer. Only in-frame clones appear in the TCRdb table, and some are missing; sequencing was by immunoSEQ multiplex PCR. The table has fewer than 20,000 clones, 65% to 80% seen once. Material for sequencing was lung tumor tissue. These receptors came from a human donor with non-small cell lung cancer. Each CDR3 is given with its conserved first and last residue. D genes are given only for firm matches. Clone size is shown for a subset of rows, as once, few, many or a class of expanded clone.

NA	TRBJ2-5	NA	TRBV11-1	CASSLSLASTNFQETQYF	TGTGCCAGCAGCTTATCCCTTGCGTCGACAAACTTCCAAGAGACCCAGTACTTC
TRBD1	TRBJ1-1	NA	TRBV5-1	CASSPFKTGLNTEAFF	TGCGCCAGCAGCCCCTTCAAGACAGGGTTGAACACTGAAGCTTTCTTT
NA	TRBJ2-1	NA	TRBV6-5	CASSYSTGFSYNEQFF	TGTGCCAGCAGTTACTCAACAGGGTTCTCCTACAATGAGCAGTTCTTC
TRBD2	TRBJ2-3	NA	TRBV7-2	CASSPARLAGEDTQYF	TGTGCCAGCAGCCCAGCGCGGCTAGCGGGGGAAGATACGCAGTATTTT
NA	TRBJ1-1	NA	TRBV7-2	CASSYSGARVNTEAFF	TGTGCCAGCAGCTACTCAGGGGCCAGGGTGAACACTGAAGCTTTCTTT
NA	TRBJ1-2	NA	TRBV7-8	CASSPMGGLFNYGYTF	TGTGCCAGCAGCCCAATGGGGGGCCTCTTCAACTATGGCTACACCTTC
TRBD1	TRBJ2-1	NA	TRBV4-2	CASSQDLSSFGGQGLYNEQFF	TGTGCCAGCAGCCAAGACCTTTCGTCATTCGGTGGACAGGGCTTATACAATGAGCAGTTCTTC
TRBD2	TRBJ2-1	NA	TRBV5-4	CASRHWTSGRNEQFF	TGTGCCAGCAGGCATTGGACTAGCGGGCGCAATGAGCAGTTCTTC
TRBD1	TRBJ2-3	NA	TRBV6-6	CASSYSRTGSDTQYF	TGTGCCAGCAGTTACTCGAGGACAGGGTCAGATACGCAGTATTTT
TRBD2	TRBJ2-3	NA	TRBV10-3	CAISEASGGRTDTQYF	TGTGCCATCAGTGAGGCTAGCGGGGGGCGTACAGATACGCAGTATTTT
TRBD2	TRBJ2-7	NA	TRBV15	CATSWGLAGSGEQYF	TGTGCCACCAGCTGGGGACTAGCGGGATCGGGGGAGCAGTACTTC
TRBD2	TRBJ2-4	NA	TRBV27	CASSSGLAGGPQNIQYF	TGTGCCAGCAGTTCGGGACTAGCGGGAGGGCCTCAAAACATTCAGTACTTC
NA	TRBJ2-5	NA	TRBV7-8	CASRFLTGPQETQYF	TGTGCCAGCAGGTTCCTCACAGGGCCCCAAGAGACCCAGTACTTC
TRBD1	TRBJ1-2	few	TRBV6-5	CASSLTGGTVEGYTF	TGTGCCAGCAGTCTCACAGGGGGCACAGTAGAGGGCTACACCTTC
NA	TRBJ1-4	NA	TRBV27	CASSYGGGMGEKLFF	TGTGCCAGCAGTTACGGAGGGGGTATGGGTGAAAAACTGTTTTTT
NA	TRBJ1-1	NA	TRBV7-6	CASSLGVGTEAFF	TGTGCCAGCAGCTTAGGTGTTGGCACTGAAGCTTTCTTT
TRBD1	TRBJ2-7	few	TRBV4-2	CASSQTGQLTEQYF	TGTGCCAGCAGCCAAACGGGACAGCTAACCGAGCAGTACTTC
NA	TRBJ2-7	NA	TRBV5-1	CASSFSGGHEQYF	TGCGCCAGCAGCTTCTCAGGAGGCCACGAGCAGTACTTC
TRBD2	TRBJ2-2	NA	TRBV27	CASSLYGTSGGETGELFF	TGTGCCAGCAGTTTATATGGGACTAGCGGGGGGGAGACCGGGGAGCTGTTTTTT
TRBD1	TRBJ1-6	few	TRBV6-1	CASSAYDFRTGGYNSPLHF	TGTGCCAGCAGTGCGTACGATTTTAGGACAGGGGGTTATAATTCACCCCTCCACTTT
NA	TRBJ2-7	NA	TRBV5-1	CASSLEGTVISYEQYF	TGCGCCAGCAGCTTGGAGGGGACGGTGATCTCCTACGAGCAGTACTTC
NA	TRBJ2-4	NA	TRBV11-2	CASSLSTVGNIQYF	TGTGCCAGCAGCTTATCAACCGTAGGGAACATTCAGTACTTC
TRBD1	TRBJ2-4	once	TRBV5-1	CASSFGQGGIQYF	TGCGCCAGCAGCTTTGGACAGGGGGGCATTCAGTACTTC
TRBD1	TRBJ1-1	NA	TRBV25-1	CASSVQGLDTEAFF	TGTGCCAGCAGTGTACAGGGGTTGGACACTGAAGCTTTCTTT
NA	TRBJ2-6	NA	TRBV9	CASSVEGSGANVLTF	TGTGCCAGCAGCGTCGAGGGGTCTGGGGCCAACGTCCTGACTTTC
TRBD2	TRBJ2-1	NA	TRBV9	CASSVEALAGVGSYNEQFF	TGTGCCAGCAGCGTAGAAGCGCTAGCGGGGGTGGGTTCCTACAATGAGCAGTTCTTC
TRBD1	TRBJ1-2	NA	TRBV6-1	CASSESGQQAYGYTF	TGTGCCAGCAGTGAATCGGGACAGCAAGCGTATGGCTACACCTTC